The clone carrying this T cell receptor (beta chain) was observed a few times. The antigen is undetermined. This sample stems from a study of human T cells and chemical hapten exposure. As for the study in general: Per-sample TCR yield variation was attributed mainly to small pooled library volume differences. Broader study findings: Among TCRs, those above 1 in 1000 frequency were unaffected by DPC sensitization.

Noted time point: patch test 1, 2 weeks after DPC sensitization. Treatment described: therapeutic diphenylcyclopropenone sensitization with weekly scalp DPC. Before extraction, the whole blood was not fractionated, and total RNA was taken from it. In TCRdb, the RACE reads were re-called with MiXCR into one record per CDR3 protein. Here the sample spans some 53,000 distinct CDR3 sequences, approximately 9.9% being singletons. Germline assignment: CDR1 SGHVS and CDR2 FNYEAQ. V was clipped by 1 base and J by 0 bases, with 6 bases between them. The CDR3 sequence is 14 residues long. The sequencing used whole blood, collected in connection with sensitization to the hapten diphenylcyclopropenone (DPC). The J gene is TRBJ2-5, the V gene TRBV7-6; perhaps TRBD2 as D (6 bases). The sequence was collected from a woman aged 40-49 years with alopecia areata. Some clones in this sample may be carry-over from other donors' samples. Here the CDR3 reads CASSLVADQETQYF. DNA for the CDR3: TGTGCCAGCAGCTTAGTAGCGGACCAAGAGACCCAGTACTTC.